This T cell receptor beta chain was profiled in a study of CD8+ T cells in alopecia areata. This CDR3 has 12 residues. Germline V CDR1 and CDR2: SQVTM, ANQGSEA. V was trimmed by 7 bases and J by 3 bases, leaving 12 bases between them. With regard to this clone: Its specificity is unknown.

As the sequencing template, cDNA was produced by extracting RNA and reverse transcribing it. TCRdb's copy holds only in-frame clones and misses some; the assay was immunoSEQ multiplex PCR. The repertoire holds roughly 73,000 clones, with approximately 29% as singletons. Study-level points and caveats: For lesional scalp, especially alopecia totalis/universalis, clonality was higher than in normal scalp. Possibly because of HLA-related factors, TCR sharing was less clear across patients than in mice. Association of baseline CD8+ expansion with response is uncertain owing to one nonresponder.

Sample treatment: oral pan-JAK inhibitor, 5-10 mg twice daily. Cell sorting on a FACSAria was used to separate CD4+ and CD8+ T cells from the PBMCs. Here the sequenced sample was CD8+ T cells sorted from blood, taken at week 4, from a patient treated with tofacitinib. The receptor comes from a human donor with alopecia areata. The rearrangement uses TRBV29-1 and TRBJ2-5; D is ambiguous. CDR3: CSALDGEETQYF. The CDR3 coding sequence is TGCAGCGCCTTGGACGGCGAAGAGACCCAGTACTTC. The full variable domain, in which reference TRBV29-1 and TRBJ2-5 provide the parts outside the CDR3, is SAVISQKPSRDICQRGTSLTIQCQVDSQVTMMFWYRQQPGQSLTLIATANQGSEATYESGFVIDKFPISRPNLTFSTLTVSNMSPEDSSIYLCSALDGEETQYFGPGTRLLVL.